A single sample gave rise to the 10 T cell receptor beta chains below, sequenced in a study of graft-versus-host responses after intestinal transplantation. Libraries were prepared by immunoSEQ multiplex PCR; TCRdb keeps only in-frame clonotypes and omits some of them. The sample shows more than 10,000 clones, 83% of them seen only once. Sequenced material: PBMCs, taken about 130 days after transplant. The receptors were sampled from a human patient who received an intestinal transplant, so some T cells may come from the graft donor.

The chain has TRBV12-5 and TRBJ2-3; tentatively, D is TRBD1 or TRBD2 (5 bases each). The CDR3 extends over 17 amino acids. V was clipped by 3 bases and J by 4 bases, with 20 bases between them. The germline CDR1 and CDR2 sequences are LGHNT and FRNRAP. The CDR3 loop is CASGLRVRDRIPDTQYF. The CDR3 DNA reads TGTGCTAGTGGTTTACGAGTTAGGGACCGAATACCAGATACGCAGTATTTT.

The rearrangement uses TRBV9 and TRBJ2-5; TRBD1 matches at 7 bases. Per germline, CDR1 SGDLS and CDR2 YYNGEE. Unmatched junction bases numbered 7, after V lost 4 bases and J lost 7 bases. This CDR3 is 13 amino acids long. CDR3 region: CASSPSRQGTQYF. In DNA form, the CDR3 reads TGTGCCAGCAGCCCCTCGCGACAGGGGACCCAGTACTTC.

By proportion, this clone is medium-sized. The V and J genes are TRBV6-5 and TRBJ1-2, with 9 bases identical to TRBD1. V dropped 2 bases and J dropped 8; count of bases not matched to a gene: 12. CDR1 and CDR2 from the germline V gene are MNHEY and SVGAGI. CDR3 length equals 16 residues. CDR3 coding DNA: TGTGCCAGCAGTTACGGTATCCGGGACAGGGACGGCGGCTACACCTTC. Its protein product is CASSYGIRDRDGGYTF.

This clone has just one count. This chain joins TRBV7-9 and TRBJ1-5, with D maybe TRBD1 (6 bases). Germline V gene data show CDR1 as SEHNR and CDR2 as FQNEAQ (reference sequence). Trimming took off 3 bases at V and 5 bases at J, with 11 bases between the two ends. There are 14 residues in the CDR3. DNA for the CDR3: TGTGCCAGCAGCTTCCCAGGGGAGGATCAGCCCCAGCATTTT. Residues: CASSFPGEDQPQHF.

This chain connects TRBV18 to TRBJ2-2; D possibly corresponds to TRBD1 (6 bases). Germline V gene lookup returns CDR1 KGHSH and CDR2 LQKENI. The CDR3 consists of 17 residues. V gave up 3 bases and J gave up 5 bases, with 19 bases separating them. The CDR3 DNA sequence: TGTGCCAGCTCACCGTCTTATAGGGGACAAGGGACCGGGGAGCTGTTTTTT. This sequence encodes CASSPSYRGQGTGELFF.

The V gene is TRBV6-4, the J gene TRBJ2-6; D is uncertain. V was clipped by 5 bases and J by 5 bases, with 22 bases between them. The germline gives CDR1 MRHNA, CDR2 SNTAGT. The CDR3 has 18 residues. Written as DNA, the CDR3 is TGTGCCAGCAGTAAATGGCGCTCACGACAAAGTCGGGCCAACGTCCTGACTTTC. Translation: CASSKWRSRQSRANVLTF.

V is TRBV2 and J is TRBJ1-5; TRBD1 matches 8 bases. Germline assignment: CDR1 SNHLY and CDR2 FYNNEI. V lost 8 bases to trimming and J lost 0 bases; unmatched junction nucleotides: 12. This CDR3 has 17 residues. CDR3 in DNA: TGTGCCAGCCAGACCGGGACAGGACTCAATAGCAATCAGCCCCAGCATTTT. Its translation: CASQTGTGLNSNQPQHF.

This chain joins TRBV9 and TRBJ2-3; TRBD1 agrees at 8 bases. The CDR3 spans 15 residues. Trimming removed 3 bases from V and 1 base from J; junction bases left unmatched: 4. Per the germline V gene, CDR1 is SGDLS and CDR2 is YYNGEE. Written as DNA, the CDR3 is TGTGCCAGCAGCGCGACAGGGGCCCGCACAGATACGCAGTATTTT. This gives the protein CASSATGARTDTQYF. The variable domain in full, completed from reference TRBV9 and TRBJ2-3, reads DSGVTQTPKHLITATGQRVTLRCSPRSGDLSVYWYQQSLDQGLQFLIQYYNGEERAKGNILERFSAQQFPDLHSELNLSSLELGDSALYFCASSATGARTDTQYFGPGTRLTVL.

The V gene is TRBV6-6, the J gene TRBJ2-7, with TRBD2 matching over 11 bases. J lost 4 bases, V lost 6 bases, and 8 bases had no gene match. The length of the CDR3 is 15 residues. Germline V gives CDR1 MNHNY, CDR2 SVGAGI (reference sequence). The CDR3 DNA follows: TGTGCCAGCAGCCTAGCGGGGGGCACCTATTACGAGCAGTACTTC. As protein: CASSLAGGTYYEQYF.

In its sample, this clone was seen a few times. This sequence joins TRBV18 and TRBJ2-7, with 9 bases fitting TRBD1. The V gene's germline CDR1 is KGHSH and CDR2 LQKENI. This CDR3 region has 14 residues. V lost 4 bases, J lost 6 bases, and 7 bases stayed unmatched. This chain's CDR3 is CASSRDREALEQYF. The CDR3 coding sequence is TGTGCCAGCTCACGGGACAGGGAGGCCCTCGAGCAGTACTTC.